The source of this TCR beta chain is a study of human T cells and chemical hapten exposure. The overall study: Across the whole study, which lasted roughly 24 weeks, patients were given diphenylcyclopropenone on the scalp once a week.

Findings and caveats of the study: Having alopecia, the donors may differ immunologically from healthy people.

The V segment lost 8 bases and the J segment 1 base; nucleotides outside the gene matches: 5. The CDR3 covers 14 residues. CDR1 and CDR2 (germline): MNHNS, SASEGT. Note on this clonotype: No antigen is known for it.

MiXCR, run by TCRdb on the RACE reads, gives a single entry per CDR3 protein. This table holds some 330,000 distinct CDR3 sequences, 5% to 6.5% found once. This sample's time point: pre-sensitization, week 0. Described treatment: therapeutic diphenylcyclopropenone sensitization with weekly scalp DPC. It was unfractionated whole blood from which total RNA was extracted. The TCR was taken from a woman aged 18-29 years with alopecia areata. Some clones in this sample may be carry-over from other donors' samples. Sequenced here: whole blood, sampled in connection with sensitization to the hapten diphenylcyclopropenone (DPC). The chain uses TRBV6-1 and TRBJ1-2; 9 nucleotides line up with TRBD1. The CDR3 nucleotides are TGTGCCAGCGGGGGACAGGGAGATAACTATGGCTACACCTTC. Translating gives CASGGQGDNYGYTF.